These T cell receptor beta chains were read from a single sample in a study of blood T cell repertoires in COVID-19. Only in-frame clones appear in the TCRdb table, and some are missing; sequencing was by immunoSEQ multiplex PCR. Of around 260,000 clones detected, roughly 89% appear once; the ten largest clones hold around 0.88%. Sequencing was carried out using peripheral blood. The receptors were sampled from a man in his thirties or forties with acute or convalescent COVID-19. The CDR3 runs from the conserved cysteine through the conserved F or W. D genes are given only for firm matches.

v_gene	d_gene	j_gene	CDR3aa	CDR3nt
TRBV3-1/TRBV3-2	NA	TRBJ2-3	CASSHPGLPPDTQYF	TGTGCCAGCAGCCACCCCGGACTCCCCCCCGATACGCAGTATTTT
TRBV28	NA	TRBJ1-1	CASSLAGGTEAFF	TGTGCCAGCAGTTTAGCGGGGGGCACTGAAGCTTTCTTT
TRBV10-3	TRBD2	TRBJ2-3	CAISEYLGLAGVTDTQYF	TGTGCCATCAGTGAGTATTTAGGCCTAGCGGGAGTGACAGATACGCAGTATTTT
TRBV4-1	NA	TRBJ2-3	CASSQDRRQRTDTQYF	TGCGCCAGCAGCCAAGATCGGAGACAGCGCACAGATACGCAGTATTTT
TRBV28	NA	TRBJ2-1	CAGRRGTNEQFF	TGTGCCGGTCGGAGGGGCACAAATGAGCAGTTCTTC
TRBV12-3/TRBV12-4	NA	TRBJ1-2	CASSSSGDYGYTF	TGTGCCAGCAGTTCATCAGGGGACTATGGCTACACCTTC
TRBV7-3	TRBD2	TRBJ2-1	CASSRGLGGEQFF	TGTGCCAGCAGCAGGGGACTAGGGGGTGAGCAGTTCTTC
TRBV2	NA	TRBJ1-1	CASRPTRDKRNTEAFF	TGTGCCAGCAGACCTACGAGGGACAAGAGGAACACTGAAGCTTTCTTT
TRBV7-8	NA	TRBJ1-6	CASSLASGSLYNSPLHF	TGTGCCAGCAGCTTAGCATCCGGGTCCCTCTATAATTCACCCCTCCACTTT
TRBV10-1	TRBD1	TRBJ1-1	CASSESGGKTEAFF	TGCGCCAGCAGTGAGTCAGGGGGCAAGACTGAAGCTTTCTTT